Listed below are T cell receptor beta chains from one sample, sequenced in a study of blood T cell repertoires in COVID-19. Method: immunoSEQ multiplex PCR; TCRdb's copy keeps in-frame clones and lacks some. The sample contains about 210,000 clones, 65% to 90% of which appear only once. The sequencing input was peripheral blood. The receptors stem from a woman in her 70s with COVID-19, enrolled during active disease. The CDR3 runs from the conserved cysteine through the conserved F or W. The D gene is left open where the match is weak. Size is stated for part of the rows, as once, few or many counts, or as a class when the clone is expanded.

clone size,J gene,V gene,D gene,CDR3 protein,CDR3 DNA
-,TRBJ1-1,TRBV3-1/TRBV3-2,-,CASSPAQRDMNTEAFF,TGTGCCAGCAGCCCCGCACAGAGGGACATGAACACTGAAGCTTTCTTT
-,TRBJ2-7,TRBV11-1,-,CASSSRDWGSYEQYF,TGTGCCAGCAGCTCCCGGGACTGGGGTTCCTACGAGCAGTACTTC
-,TRBJ2-2,TRBV7-9,-,CASSFDLNGQLNTGELFF,TGTGCCAGCAGCTTCGACCTTAACGGACAGCTGAACACCGGGGAGCTGTTTTTT
-,TRBJ2-2,TRBV5-1,TRBD2,CASSSLLAGGTGELFF,TGCGCCAGCAGCTCTCTACTAGCGGGAGGCACCGGGGAGCTGTTTTTT
-,TRBJ1-2,TRBV28,-,CASSPQITGTRVYTF,TGTGCCAGCAGCCCTCAAATAACAGGGACCCGTGTCTACACCTTC
-,TRBJ2-5,TRBV5-1,-,CASSLDGRRETQYF,TGCGCCAGCAGCTTGGATGGGAGGAGAGAGACCCAGTACTTC
-,TRBJ1-1,TRBV7-9,TRBD1,CASSLVGQGSNTEAFF,TGTGCCAGCAGCTTAGTGGGACAGGGGTCGAACACTGAAGCTTTCTTT
many,TRBJ2-3,TRBV6-5,TRBD1,CASNQQGALDTQYF,TGTGCCAGCAATCAACAGGGGGCGTTGGATACGCAGTATTTT
once,TRBJ1-6,TRBV3-1/TRBV3-2,TRBD1,CASSRRDRDSPLHF,TGTGCCAGCAGCCGCCGGGACAGGGACTCACCCCTCCACTTT
-,TRBJ2-7,TRBV2,TRBD1,CASSVGQGSYEQYF,TGTGCCAGCAGTGTCGGACAGGGATCCTACGAGCAGTACTTC
-,TRBJ2-2,TRBV18,-,CASSPPSTDTGELFF,TGTGCCAGCTCACCACCTTCGACAGACACCGGGGAGCTGTTTTTT
-,TRBJ2-1,TRBV6-1,TRBD2,CASSETGTSGSIAYNEQFF,TGTGCCAGCAGTGAAACCGGGACTAGCGGGAGTATCGCCTACAATGAGCAGTTCTTC
-,TRBJ1-6,TRBV27,-,CASSMGLSPLHF,TGTGCCAGCAGTATGGGGCTATCACCCCTCCACTTT
-,TRBJ2-5,TRBV7-2,TRBD2,CASSLGASGGQETQYF,TGTGCCAGCAGCTTAGGTGCTAGCGGGGGACAAGAGACCCAGTACTTC
-,TRBJ2-3,TRBV27,-,CASSLSKRTDTQYF,TGTGCCAGCAGTTTATCGAAGCGCACAGATACGCAGTATTTT
once,TRBJ1-2,TRBV6-6,-,CASRLQGRSAGYTF,TGTGCCAGCAGACTCCAGGGGCGGAGCGCTGGCTACACCTTC
-,TRBJ1-1,TRBV29-1,-,CSVYGGRDTEAFF,TGCAGCGTCTACGGGGGAAGGGACACTGAAGCTTTCTTT
-,TRBJ1-4,TRBV16,-,CASSQTPPGINEKLFF,TGTGCCAGCAGCCAAACTCCTCCAGGTATAAATGAAAAACTGTTTTTT
-,TRBJ2-3,TRBV27,TRBD2,CASSGGPLSGVNTDTQYF,TGTGCCAGCAGTGGGGGGCCTCTTAGCGGGGTGAACACAGATACGCAGTATTTT
many,TRBJ2-3,TRBV7-6,TRBD2,CASSFAGLAGTDTQYF,TGTGCCAGCAGCTTCGCTGGACTAGCCGGCACAGATACGCAGTATTTT
-,TRBJ1-2,TRBV10-3,-,CAIKTTDSYGYTF,TGTGCCATCAAGACGACAGATTCCTATGGCTACACCTTC
-,TRBJ2-1,TRBV4-3,-,CASSQDLLNEQFF,TGCGCCAGCAGCCAAGATTTACTTAATGAGCAGTTCTTC
-,TRBJ1-2,TRBV19,-,CASSDRRTPYGYTF,TGTGCCAGTAGTGACCGACGGACACCCTATGGCTACACCTTC
few,TRBJ1-1,TRBV14,TRBD1,CASSLRTGFTLNTEAFF,TGTGCCAGCAGCCTTAGGACAGGCTTTACTTTGAACACTGAAGCTTTCTTT
-,TRBJ2-2,TRBV6-5,TRBD2,CASSRLAGVSGELFF,TGTGCCAGCAGCAGACTAGCGGGAGTATCCGGGGAGCTGTTTTTT
once,TRBJ2-2,TRBV2,-,CASTPGSTDTGELFF,TGTGCCAGCACCCCGGGGTCCACGGACACCGGGGAGCTGTTTTTT
few,TRBJ1-5,TRBV18,TRBD1,CASSFRDRDQPQHF,TGTGCCAGCTCATTTCGGGACAGGGATCAGCCCCAGCATTTT
-,TRBJ1-5,TRBV6-1,-,CASSDGSHSNQPQHF,TGTGCCAGCAGTGACGGGTCACATAGCAATCAGCCCCAGCATTTT
-,TRBJ2-1,TRBV9,-,CASSVLTAYNEQFF,TGTGCCAGCAGCGTGCTGACAGCCTACAATGAGCAGTTCTTC
few,TRBJ2-1,TRBV6-4,TRBD1,CASSDSARGHWYNEQFF,TGTGCCAGCAGTGACTCAGCCAGGGGGCATTGGTACAATGAGCAGTTCTTC
-,TRBJ2-1,TRBV15,-,CATSRDKGRSEGDEQFF,TGTGCCACCAGCAGAGATAAGGGTAGGTCTGAAGGGGATGAGCAGTTCTTC
-,TRBJ1-4,TRBV24-1,TRBD1,CATSDPGQANEKLFF,TGTGCCACCAGTGATCCGGGACAGGCTAATGAAAAACTGTTTTTT
few,TRBJ1-1,TRBV11-3,TRBD1,CASSLDQGAPNTEAFF,TGTGCCAGCAGCTTAGATCAGGGGGCGCCGAACACTGAAGCTTTCTTT
-,TRBJ1-1,TRBV29-1,-,CSVASTGYRYEDTEAFF,TGCAGCGTTGCCTCGACGGGGTACCGGTATGAGGACACTGAAGCTTTCTTT
-,TRBJ1-1,TRBV9,-,CASSLIVGDTEAFF,TGTGCCAGCAGCCTGATAGTAGGGGACACTGAAGCTTTCTTT
-,TRBJ2-3,TRBV6-4,TRBD2,CASSDLAGRTDTQYF,TGTGCCAGCAGTGACCTAGCGGGGCGCACAGATACGCAGTATTTT
-,TRBJ1-2,TRBV4-3,-,CASSQGPGGYGYTF,TGCGCCAGCAGCCAAGGTCCGGGGGGCTATGGCTACACCTTC
-,TRBJ2-3,TRBV7-3,TRBD1,CASSPTGGTGPTSTDTQYF,TGTGCCAGCAGCCCCACTGGGGGGACAGGGCCCACCAGCACAGATACGCAGTATTTT
-,TRBJ1-5,TRBV19,-,CASSIWGGELQPQHF,TGTGCCAGTAGTATTTGGGGGGGCGAGTTACAGCCCCAGCATTTT
once,TRBJ2-1,TRBV21-1,-,CASSKGGQGVPYNEQFF,TGTGCCAGCAGCAAAGGGGGACAGGGGGTCCCTTACAATGAGCAGTTCTTC
-,TRBJ2-5,TRBV4-1,TRBD2,CASSQEFRGGRETQYF,TGCGCCAGCAGCCAAGAATTTCGGGGGGGTAGGGAGACCCAGTACTTC
-,TRBJ2-3,TRBV5-4,TRBD2,CASSPNGGYTDTQYF,TGTGCCAGCAGCCCAAACGGGGGGTACACAGATACGCAGTATTTT
-,TRBJ1-2,TRBV12-3/TRBV12-4,-,CASSFENRPTF,TGTGCCAGCAGTTTCGAAAACAGGCCAACTTTC
-,TRBJ1-2,TRBV6-5,-,CASSYSWTQSNYGYTF,TGTGCCAGCAGTTACTCCTGGACACAATCTAACTATGGCTACACCTTC
-,TRBJ2-7,TRBV9,-,CASSVEEGYEQYF,TGTGCCAGCAGCGTAGAGGAGGGATACGAGCAGTACTTC
-,TRBJ2-2,TRBV14,TRBD2,CASSDFSGTPHGELFF,TGTGCCAGCAGCGATTTTAGCGGGACCCCCCACGGGGAGCTGTTTTTT
-,TRBJ2-4,TRBV6-1,-,CASSEVTVGIQYF,TGTGCCAGCAGTGAAGTTACAGTGGGCATTCAGTACTTC
few,TRBJ1-2,TRBV19,TRBD1,CASSPGKGAGYGYTF,TGTGCCAGCTCTCCGGGCAAGGGGGCAGGGTATGGCTACACCTTC
-,TRBJ2-5,TRBV29-1,-,CSAQLAVQETQYF,TGCAGCGCACAACTAGCTGTACAAGAGACCCAGTACTTC
once,TRBJ2-1,TRBV5-1,TRBD2,CASSPDTSGGAEEQFF,TGCGCCAGCAGCCCAGACACTAGCGGGGGGGCAGAGGAGCAGTTCTTC
-,TRBJ1-3,TRBV27,TRBD1,CASSPRQGKSGNTIYF,TGTGCCAGCAGCCCCCGACAGGGGAAGTCTGGAAACACCATATATTTT
-,TRBJ1-2,TRBV9,-,CASSVTGRLNYGYTF,TGTGCCAGCAGCGTAACAGGGCGATTGAACTATGGCTACACCTTC
-,TRBJ1-2,TRBV7-2,-,CASSQGGATANYGYTF,TGTGCCAGCAGCCAGGGAGGGGCGACAGCTAACTATGGCTACACCTTC
-,TRBJ1-6,TRBV5-4,TRBD1,CASSPARQGNSPLHF,TGTGCCAGCAGCCCCGCCCGACAGGGTAATTCACCCCTCCACTTT
-,TRBJ2-5,TRBV7-9,TRBD1,CASSQSGQSQETQYF,TGTGCCAGCAGCCAATCGGGACAGAGCCAAGAGACCCAGTACTTC